What follows are 29 T cell receptor beta chains derived from one specimen sequenced in a study of blood T cells in healthy people across ages. For the second PCR, which ran for roughly 6 to 11 cycles, a sample-barcoded 5' primer and a J-beta primer mix were used. One entry per CDR3 protein, called by TCRdb with MiXCR from the 5' RACE reads. Of some 1.5 million distinct CDR3 sequences listed, approximately 28% are singletons. The sequencing sample was made of blood. The receptors were gathered from a woman between 25 and 40 years old in good health.

To note about this clonotype: Being one base from a much bigger clone, this may be a read error. This chain joins TRBV7-6 and TRBJ2-5, with 10 bases lining up with TRBD1. TRBJ2-7 explains the end of the DNA better; the J call may be wrong. Germline V gene data show CDR1 as SGHVS and CDR2 as FNYEAQ. The CDR3 extends over 16 amino acids. CDR3 nucleotide sequence: TGTGCCAGCAGCTTATGTGGGACAGGGGAGGTCTACGAGCAGTACTTC. It yields the protein CASSLCGTGEVYEQYF.

This clonotype was observed many times. The V gene is TRBV10-2, the J gene TRBJ1-4; 11 nucleotides agree with TRBD1. Germline values: CDR1 WSHSY, CDR2 SAAADI. V lost 2 bases, J lost 5 bases, and 4 bases stayed unmatched. The CDR3 extends over 16 amino acids. In nucleotides, the CDR3 is TGCGCCAGCAGTGAGCCCGGGACAGGGGGGAATGAAAAACTGTTTTTT. As protein: CASSEPGTGGNEKLFF.

The CDR3 sequence is CASSPYSGSIGEQFF. The CDR3, as DNA: TGTGCCAGCAGCCCTTATAGCGGGAGTATTGGTGAGCAGTTCTTC. The rearrangement joins TRBV14 to TRBJ2-1, with 9 bases aligning to TRBD2. Germline CDR1 is SGHDN and CDR2 is FVKESK. Trimming cost V 4 bases and J 9 bases; bases outside gene matches: 10. There are 15 residues in the CDR3.

The rearrangement joins TRBV29-1 to TRBJ2-3, with 7 bases lining up with TRBD1. The CDR3 extends over 18 amino acids. J was trimmed by 0 bases and V by 0 bases; bases with no gene match: 12. CDR1 and CDR2 (germline): SQVTM, ANQGSEA. The CDR3 region is CSVEETGHRDSSTDTQYF. The CDR3 DNA follows: TGCAGCGTTGAAGAAACGGGGCACCGGGACAGTAGCACAGATACGCAGTATTTT.

This clonotype showed up many times. The chain combines TRBV27 with TRBJ2-7; D might be TRBD1 (6 bases). The germline CDR1 and CDR2 sequences are MNHEY and SMNVEV (reference sequence). There are 15 residues in the CDR3. The V end lost 1 base, the J end lost 4 bases, and 14 bases lay between the germline ends. In nucleotides, the CDR3 is TGTGCCAGCAGTTTATTTGGGGGCCCTCTGTACGAGCAGTACTTC. Translating gives CASSLFGGPLYEQYF.

The chain is built from TRBV20-1 and TRBJ2-7; D is undetermined. Germline assignment: CDR1 DFQATT and CDR2 SNEGSKA (reference sequence). Trimming pared 5 bases from V and 4 bases from J, leaving 12 bases between. The CDR3 runs 12 residues. The CDR3 nucleotides read TGCAGTGCTCTTAGGACGGCTTACGAGCAGTACTTC. It yields the protein CSALRTAYEQYF.

This clonotype was seen more than once but under ten times. Germline is not matched at one junction end, which may reflect a read error. The gene calls are TRBV11-2 and TRBJ2-1; tentatively, D is TRBD2 (5 bases). Germline CDR1 SGHAT, CDR2 FQNNGV. The CDR3 covers 12 residues. CDR3 sequence (DNA): TGTGCCAGCAGCCTAGAGGCGGGTGGGCAGTTCTTC. It encodes CASSLEAGGQFF.

This clonotype appeared a few times. The V call is TRBV11-2, the J call TRBJ2-7, with unresolved D. The germline V gene encodes CDR1 SGHAT and CDR2 FQNNGV. The CDR3 runs 13 residues. V lost 8 bases, J lost 0 bases, and 11 bases lay in between. Here the CDR3 DNA reads TGTGCCAGCGTCTATGGGGACTCCTACGAGCAGTACTTC. It yields the protein CASVYGDSYEQYF.

This chain joins TRBV7-9 and TRBJ2-7, with a tentative D call TRBD2 (5 bases). Germline CDR1 and CDR2: SEHNR and FQNEAQ (reference sequence). Trimming shortened V by 5 bases and J by 2 bases, and 13 bases separated the two germline ends. This CDR3 region has 14 residues. CDR3 sequence: CASSPPGNPYEQYF. CDR3 in DNA: TGTGCCAGCAGCCCCCCGGGGAACCCCTACGAGCAGTACTTC.

This clonotype was seen a few times. The chain recombines TRBV20-1 with TRBJ2-1, with TRBD1 identical over 7 bases. V was pared by 5 bases and J by 3 bases, with 10 bases of the junction left unmatched. CDR1 DFQATT and CDR2 SNEGSKA come from the germline V gene (reference sequence). The CDR3 length is 15 residues. CDR3 region: CSAYRQGLGYNEQFF. CDR3 DNA: TGCAGTGCTTACCGACAGGGTTTGGGCTACAATGAGCAGTTCTTC.

Only a few counts were recorded for this clonotype. The chain employs TRBV7-9 and TRBJ1-4; no clear D. The CDR3 has 14 amino acids. Germline V gives CDR1 SEHNR, CDR2 FQNEAQ (reference sequence). Trimming left V 5 bases short and J 8 bases short, with 15 bases between. The CDR3 DNA reads TGTGCCAGCAGCCCCCGGTTCGGTCGGGAAAAACTGTTTTTT. Its protein product is CASSPRFGREKLFF.

The rearrangement links TRBV12-3 or TRBV12-4 to TRBJ1-4; 7 bases are shared with TRBD1. The V gene end was trimmed by 3 bases and the J gene end by 11 bases; junction bases not matched to a gene: 9. This CDR3 spans 14 amino acids. The DNA of the CDR3 is TGTGCCAGCAGTTTGCGACAGGGAGGGTCGAAACTGTTTTTT. This translates into CASSLRQGGSKLFF.

At least ten counts were recorded for this clonotype. Written as DNA, the CDR3 is TGTGCCAGCAGTGCTGGTGAGCAGTTCTTC. Protein sequence: CASSAGEQFF. V usage is TRBV25-1 and J usage is TRBJ2-1; the D is unclear. Trimming took 4 bases from V and 9 from J, leaving 4 bases between them. The CDR3 covers 10 residues. The germline gives CDR1 MGHDK, CDR2 SYGVNS.

The CDR3 nucleotides are TGTGCCAGCAGCTTAGCACATTACCAAGAGACCCAGTACTTC. This sequence encodes CASSLAHYQETQYF. V is TRBV5-5 and J is TRBJ2-5; D ambiguous. CDR3 length: 14 amino acids. Trimming pared 2 bases from V and 0 bases from J, leaving 8 bases between. CDR1 and CDR2 (germline): SGHKS, YYEKEE (reference sequence).

The rearrangement links TRBV6-5 to TRBJ1-1, with 8 bases matching TRBD1. V shed 8 bases, J shed 0 bases, and the junction held 8 bases outside the gene matches. Germline lookup yields CDR1 MNHEY and CDR2 SVGAGI. The CDR3 runs to 15 residues. The CDR3 bases are TGTGCCAGCCGAGGACAGGGTCTGTTGAACACTGAAGCTTTCTTT. It is translated as CASRGQGLLNTEAFF.

This clonotype was seen once. At one end the junction does not follow the germline gene, possibly because of a read error. The chain joins TRBV5-1 to TRBJ2-7; D remains unclear. Germline CDR1 and CDR2: SGHRS and YFSETQ. This CDR3 comprises 14 residues. Here the CDR3 reads CTSHQDGSSYEQYF. Here the CDR3 DNA reads TGCACCAGCCACCAGGACGGAAGCTCCTACGAGCAGTACTTC.

This clonotype has a handful of counts. A much larger clone differs by one base, so this may be a read error. The chain links TRBV12-3 or TRBV12-4 to TRBJ2-5, with D tentatively TRBD1 (6 bases). Between the trimmed V and J ends, which lost 7 bases and 7 bases, there was a span of 16 bases. There are 13 residues in the CDR3. The CDR3 spells CASTSTGSGTQYF. Here the CDR3 DNA reads TGTGCCAGCACTAGCACAGGGTCGGGGACCCAGTACTTC.

This clonotype was observed at least ten times. V and J are TRBV10-3 and TRBJ2-1; 7 nucleotides align to TRBD2. The CDR3 consists of 15 residues. CDR1 and CDR2 (germline): ENHRY, SYGVKD. With 3 bases clipped from V and 5 bases from J, the junction kept 7 bases outside the gene matches. CDR3 sequence (DNA): TGTGCCATCAGTGACCCAGCGGGGTACCACAATGAGCAGTTCTTC. Protein sequence: CAISDPAGYHNEQFF.

The table lists this clonotype with a few counts. The V gene is TRBV15, the J gene TRBJ2-7; D is ambiguous. Trimming shortened V by 5 bases and J by 0 bases, and 11 bases separated the two germline ends. The CDR3 sequence is 14 residues long. Per the germline V gene, CDR1 is LNHNV and CDR2 is YYDKDF (reference sequence). Written as DNA, the CDR3 is TGTGCCACCAGCGCCCCTCTTGGCTCCTACGAGCAGTACTTC. Protein sequence: CATSAPLGSYEQYF.

The V gene is TRBV12-3 or TRBV12-4, the J gene TRBJ2-2; D uncertain. Trimming removed 5 bases at V and 5 bases at J, with 15 bases between. The CDR3 runs to 15 residues. As DNA, the CDR3 is TGTGCCAGCAGTAGAAGGCCACTTGAAACCGGGGAGCTGTTTTTT. Translating it yields CASSRRPLETGELFF.

The rearrangement links TRBV6-1 to TRBJ2-1; TRBD1 or TRBD2 may be the D gene (5 bases each). Germline V gives CDR1 MNHNS, CDR2 SASEGT. CDR3 length: 13 amino acids. V shed 5 bases and J shed 13 bases, with 18 bases lying between them. The DNA of the CDR3 is TGTGCCAGCAGTTCGGGACCAAAAGAGACCCAGTTCTTC. It translates to CASSSGPKETQFF.

This clonotype was seen only a few times. The rearrangement links TRBV5-5 to TRBJ2-1; D is possibly TRBD1 (6 bases). The V end lost 4 bases, the J end lost 0 bases, and 14 bases lay between the germline ends. Germline V gene sequence: CDR1 SGHKS, CDR2 YYEKEE (reference sequence). The CDR3 spans 16 residues. The CDR3 is CASSRIDRTSYNEQFF. The DNA of the CDR3 is TGTGCCAGCAGCCGGATCGACAGGACCTCCTACAATGAGCAGTTCTTC.

The V call is TRBV5-1, the J call TRBJ2-4, with D possibly matching TRBD1 (7 bases). This CDR3 spans 18 amino acids. Deletions cut 0 bases from V and 1 base from J, with 17 bases between. Germline CDR1 SGHRS, CDR2 YFSETQ. This CDR3 is CASSLGPGDREAKNIQYF. For the CDR3, the DNA is TGCGCCAGCAGCTTGGGCCCGGGAGACAGGGAGGCCAAAAACATTCAGTACTTC.

In the case of this clonotype: This may come from a read error, since a much larger clone is one base off. The rearrangement joins TRBV7-3 to TRBJ2-1; possible D gene TRBD2, 6 bases. CDR1 and CDR2 from the germline V gene are SGHTA and FQGTGA. CDR3 length: 13 residues. CDR3 nucleotide sequence: TGTGCCGGCAGCCGCGGGGTCACGAACCCCCAGTTCTTC. Translation gives CAGSRGVTNPQFF.

This clonotype was seen many times. The chain employs TRBV9 and TRBJ2-1; D uncertain. The V end was cut by 4 bases, the J end by 0 bases, with 14 bases between. Germline loops: CDR1 SGDLS, CDR2 YYNGEE. The CDR3 consists of 16 residues. In DNA form, the CDR3 reads TGTGCCAGCAGCTCGGGCGGTTCGAGCTCCTACAATGAGCAGTTCTTC. Translating it yields CASSSGGSSSYNEQFF.

The CDR3 loop reads CASSLAGQGCYEQYF. The CDR3 region has the DNA TGTGCCAGCAGCTTAGCGGGACAGGGATGCTACGAGCAGTACTTC. This chain connects TRBV7-9 to TRBJ2-7; 9 bases line up with TRBD1. CDR3 length: 15 residues. Trimming at V came to 0 bases and at J to 3 bases, leaving 3 bases not matched to a gene. CDR1 and CDR2 (germline): SEHNR, FQNEAQ (reference sequence).

This clonotype was counted many times. The V call is TRBV20-1, the J call TRBJ2-6; tentatively, D is TRBD2 (5 bases). Germline lookup yields CDR1 DFQATT and CDR2 SNEGSKA (reference sequence). This CDR3 spans 15 amino acids. V was cut by 5 bases and J by 2 bases, with 13 bases left in between. The CDR3 spells CSALPRGTGANVLTF. For the CDR3, the DNA is TGCAGTGCTCTACCGAGAGGGACTGGGGCCAACGTCCTGACTTTC.

Worth noting for this clonotype: Since a much larger clone is just one base distant, this may be a read error. The chain carries TRBV2 and TRBJ2-5, with a weak D call TRBD2 (5 bases). V dropped 11 bases and J dropped 7 bases, with 17 bases sitting between them. This CDR3 spans 12 amino acids. Germline V gene data show CDR1 as SNHLY and CDR2 as FYNNEI. DNA of the CDR3: TGTGCCGGCTACCCCGACGCGGGGACCCAGTACTTC. Translation gives CAGYPDAGTQYF.

CDR3 residues: CASSYRDSREKNIQYF. CDR3 nucleotides: TGTGCCAGCAGCTACCGGGACTCCCGGGAGAAAAACATTCAGTACTTC. The V call is TRBV7-2, the J call TRBJ2-4, with a weak D call TRBD2 (6 bases). V lost 4 bases and J 4 bases, leaving 17 bases between the germline ends. This CDR3 region has 16 residues. CDR1 is SGHTA and CDR2 is FQGNSA in the germline V gene. The entire variable domain, with the rest obtained from reference TRBV7-2 and TRBJ2-4, is as follows: GAGVSQSPSNKVTEKGKDVELRCDPISGHTALYWYRQSLGQGLEFLIYFQGNSAPDKSGLPSDRFSAERTGGSVSTLTIQRTQQEDSAVYLCASSYRDSREKNIQYFGAGTRLSVL.